The following is a TCR beta chain sequence with its context. These data originate in a study of T cell changes during pregnancy in multiple sclerosis. CDR1 is MNHEY and CDR2 is SMNVEV in the germline V gene (reference sequence). V was pared by 3 bases and J by 1 base, with 6 bases between. The CDR3 contains 14 residues. Data came from immunoSEQ multiplex PCR; TCRdb stores just in-frame clones and leaves some out. The sample consists of 40,000 to 55,000 clones, 85% to 95% of them appearing once. This material consisted of CD4+ T cells from peripheral blood mononuclear cells, taken in the third trimester of pregnancy. The rearrangement joins TRBV27 to TRBJ2-2, with no clear D. This TCR was sampled from a female donor with multiple sclerosis, enrolled in a pregnancy study. The CDR3, as DNA: TGTGCCAGCAGTTTTTACAGGAACACCGGGGAGCTGTTTTTT. This sequence encodes CASSFYRNTGELFF.